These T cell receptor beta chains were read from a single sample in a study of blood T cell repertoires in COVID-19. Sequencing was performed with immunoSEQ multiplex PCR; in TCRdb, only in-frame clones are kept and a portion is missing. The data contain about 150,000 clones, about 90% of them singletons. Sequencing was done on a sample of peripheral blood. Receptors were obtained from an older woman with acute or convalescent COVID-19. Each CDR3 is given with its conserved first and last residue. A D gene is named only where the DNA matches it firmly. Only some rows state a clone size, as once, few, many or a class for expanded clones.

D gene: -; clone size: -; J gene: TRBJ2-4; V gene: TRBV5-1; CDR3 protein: CASSLEASGGDIQYF; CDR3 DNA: TGCGCCAGCAGCTTGGAGGCGAGTGGAGGGGACATTCAGTACTTC
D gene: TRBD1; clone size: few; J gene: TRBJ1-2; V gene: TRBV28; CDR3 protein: CASSTPDRGYGYTF; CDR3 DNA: TGTGCCAGCAGTACCCCAGACAGGGGATATGGCTACACCTTC
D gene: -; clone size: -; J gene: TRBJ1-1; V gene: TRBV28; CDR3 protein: CASSLWGDAFF; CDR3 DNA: TGTGCCAGCAGTTTATGGGGCGACGCTTTCTTT
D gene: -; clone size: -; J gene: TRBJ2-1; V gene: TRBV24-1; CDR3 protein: CATRGGGGLIVEQFF; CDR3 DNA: TGTGCCACCAGGGGAGGGGGGGGCTTAATAGTTGAGCAGTTCTTC
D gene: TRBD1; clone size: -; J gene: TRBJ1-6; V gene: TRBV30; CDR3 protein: CAWDWGQGNSPLHF; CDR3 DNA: TGTGCCTGGGACTGGGGACAGGGGAATTCACCCCTCCACTTT
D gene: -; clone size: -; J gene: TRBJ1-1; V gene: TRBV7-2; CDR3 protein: CASVGGPEAFF; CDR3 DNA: TGTGCCAGCGTGGGGGGGCCTGAAGCTTTCTTT
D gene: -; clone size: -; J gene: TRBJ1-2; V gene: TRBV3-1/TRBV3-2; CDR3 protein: CASSLQAGGYTF; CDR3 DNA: TGTGCCAGCAGCCTCCAAGCTGGTGGCTACACCTTC
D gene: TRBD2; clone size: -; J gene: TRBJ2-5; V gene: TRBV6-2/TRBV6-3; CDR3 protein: CASSYSRRGGETQYF; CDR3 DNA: TGTGCCAGCAGTTACTCGCGGCGGGGAGGGGAGACCCAGTACTTC
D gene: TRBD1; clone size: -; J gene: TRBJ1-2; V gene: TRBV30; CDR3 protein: CAWLTGAGYGYTF; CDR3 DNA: TGTGCCTGGCTGACAGGGGCTGGCTATGGCTACACCTTC
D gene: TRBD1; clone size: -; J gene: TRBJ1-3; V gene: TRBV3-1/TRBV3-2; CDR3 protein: CASSQDWSGGSAIYF; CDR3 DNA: TGTGCCAGCAGCCAAGATTGGTCAGGGGGGTCCGCCATATATTTT
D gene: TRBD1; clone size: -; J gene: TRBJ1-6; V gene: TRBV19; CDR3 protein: CASSILWTGERNSPLHF; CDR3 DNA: TGTGCCAGTAGTATTTTATGGACAGGGGAGCGTAATTCACCCCTCCACTTT
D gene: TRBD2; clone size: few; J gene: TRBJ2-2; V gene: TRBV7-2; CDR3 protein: CASSLGAGLLKTGELFF; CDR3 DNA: TGTGCCAGCAGCTTAGGGGCGGGACTACTAAAAACCGGGGAGCTGTTTTTT
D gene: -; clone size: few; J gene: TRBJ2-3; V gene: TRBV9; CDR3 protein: CASSVVEGSTDTQYF; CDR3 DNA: TGTGCCAGCAGCGTAGTGGAGGGGAGCACAGATACGCAGTATTTT
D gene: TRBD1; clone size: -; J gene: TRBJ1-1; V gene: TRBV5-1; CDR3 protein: CASSPGQDGTEAFF; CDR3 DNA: TGCGCCAGCAGCCCGGGACAGGACGGCACTGAAGCTTTCTTT
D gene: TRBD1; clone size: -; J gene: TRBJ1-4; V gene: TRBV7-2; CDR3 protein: CASSLQGTTNEKLFF; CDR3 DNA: TGTGCCAGCAGCCTACAGGGGACGACTAATGAAAAACTGTTTTTT
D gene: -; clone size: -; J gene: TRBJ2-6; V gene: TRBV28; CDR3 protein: CASSFRQRTANVLTF; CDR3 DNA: TGTGCCAGCAGTTTTAGGCAGCGCACCGCCAACGTCCTGACTTTC
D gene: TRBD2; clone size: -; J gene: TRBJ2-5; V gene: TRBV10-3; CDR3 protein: CAISAGVAGGETQYF; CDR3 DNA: TGTGCCATCAGCGCCGGGGTGGCGGGAGGAGAGACCCAGTACTTC
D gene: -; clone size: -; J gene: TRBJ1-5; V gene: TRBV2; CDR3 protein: CASSEGGVGNQPQHF; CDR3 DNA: TGTGCCAGCAGTGAGGGGGGTGTCGGCAATCAGCCCCAGCATTTT
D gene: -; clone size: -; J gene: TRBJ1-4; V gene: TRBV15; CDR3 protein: CATSPGIGEKLFF; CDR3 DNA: TGTGCCACCAGTCCCGGGATCGGTGAAAAACTGTTTTTT
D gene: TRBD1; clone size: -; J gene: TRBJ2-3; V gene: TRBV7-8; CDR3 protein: CASSLKAGQGTDTQYF; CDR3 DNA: TGTGCCAGCAGCTTAAAAGCGGGACAGGGAACAGATACGCAGTATTTT
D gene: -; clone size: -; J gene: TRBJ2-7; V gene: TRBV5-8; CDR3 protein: CASSLAGREQYF; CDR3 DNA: TGTGCCAGCAGCTTGGCAGGTCGCGAGCAGTACTTC
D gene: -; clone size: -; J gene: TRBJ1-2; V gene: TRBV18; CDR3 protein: CASSPTAGMKGYGYTF; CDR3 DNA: TGTGCCAGCTCACCGACCGCAGGGATGAAAGGTTATGGCTACACCTTC
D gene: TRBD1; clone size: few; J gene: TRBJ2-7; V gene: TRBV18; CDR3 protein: CASSPSNPGQGYEQYF; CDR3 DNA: TGTGCCAGCTCACCATCAAATCCGGGACAGGGCTACGAGCAGTACTTC
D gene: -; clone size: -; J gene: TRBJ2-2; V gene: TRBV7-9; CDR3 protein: CASSLEGNGELFF; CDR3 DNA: TGTGCCAGCAGCTTAGAGGGGAACGGGGAGCTGTTTTTT
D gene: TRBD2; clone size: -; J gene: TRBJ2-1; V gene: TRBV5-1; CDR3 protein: CASSPGTSGGAAYNEQFF; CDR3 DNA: TGCGCCAGCAGCCCAGGGACTAGCGGGGGGGCCGCCTACAATGAGCAGTTCTTC
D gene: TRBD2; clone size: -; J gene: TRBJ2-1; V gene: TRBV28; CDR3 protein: CASRLGLAPYNEQFF; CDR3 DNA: TGTGCCAGCAGACTGGGACTAGCGCCTTACAATGAGCAGTTCTTC
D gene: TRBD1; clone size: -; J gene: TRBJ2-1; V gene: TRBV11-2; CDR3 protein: CASSSGTGGSWNEQFF; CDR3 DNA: TGTGCCAGCAGCTCAGGGACAGGGGGCAGTTGGAATGAGCAGTTCTTC
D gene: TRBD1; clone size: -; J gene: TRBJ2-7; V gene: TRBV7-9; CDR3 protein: CASRRTGGASYEQYF; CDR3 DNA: TGTGCCAGCAGACGAACAGGGGGCGCGTCCTACGAGCAGTACTTC
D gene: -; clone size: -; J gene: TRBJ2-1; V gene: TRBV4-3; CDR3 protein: CASSQQVDGEQFF; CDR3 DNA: TGCGCCAGCAGCCAACAGGTCGACGGTGAGCAGTTCTTC
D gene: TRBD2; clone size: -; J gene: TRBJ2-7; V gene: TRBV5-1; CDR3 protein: CASSSQTSGISYEQYF; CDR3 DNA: TGCGCCAGCAGCTCTCAGACTAGCGGGATTTCCTACGAGCAGTACTTC
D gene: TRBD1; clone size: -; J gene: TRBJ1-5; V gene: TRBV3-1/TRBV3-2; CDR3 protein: CASSLTGNQPQHF; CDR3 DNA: TGTGCCAGCAGCCTGACAGGGAATCAGCCCCAGCATTTT
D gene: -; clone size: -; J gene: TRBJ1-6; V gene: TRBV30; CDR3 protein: CAWANGGSGSPLHF; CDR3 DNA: TGTGCCTGGGCTAACGGAGGGTCCGGTTCACCCCTCCACTTT
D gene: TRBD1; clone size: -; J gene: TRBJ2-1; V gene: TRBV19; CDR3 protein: CASKMTGPIGEQFF; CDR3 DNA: TGTGCCAGTAAAATGACAGGGCCCATTGGGGAGCAGTTCTTC
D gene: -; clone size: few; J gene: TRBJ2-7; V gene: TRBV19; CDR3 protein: CASSISFRGSPYEQYF; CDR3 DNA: TGTGCCAGTAGTATATCATTCCGGGGATCCCCCTACGAGCAGTACTTC
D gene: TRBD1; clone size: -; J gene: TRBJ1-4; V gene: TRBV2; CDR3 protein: CASSADRVGEKLFF; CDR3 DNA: TGTGCCAGCAGTGCGGACAGGGTCGGGGAAAAACTGTTTTTT
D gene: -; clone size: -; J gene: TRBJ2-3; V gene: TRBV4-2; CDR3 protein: CASSQLSTDTQYF; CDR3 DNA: TGTGCCAGCAGCCAACTCTCCACAGATACGCAGTATTTT